The 26 T cell receptor beta chains in this list originate from one sample, sequenced in a study of early T cells in non-severe SARS-CoV-2 infection. One entry per CDR3 protein, called by TCRdb with MiXCR from the 5' RACE reads. The sample records about 28,000 distinct CDR3 sequences, less than 6.5% being singletons. The sample taken for sequencing was whole blood. These receptors originate from an adult who was a healthcare worker with PCR-confirmed SARS-CoV-2 infection or an uninfected control (not recorded which).

The genes are TRBV19 and TRBJ2-6, with D unclear. This CDR3 region has 16 residues. V lost 7 bases and J lost 0, with 13 bases in between. The germline V gene has CDR1 LNHDA and CDR2 SQIVND (reference sequence). The CDR3: CASTLLKDSGANVLTF. The DNA of the CDR3 is TGTGCCAGTACCCTCCTCAAGGACTCTGGGGCCAACGTCCTGACTTTC.

There are many counts of this clonotype. V and J are TRBV5-1 and TRBJ2-3; D is ambiguous. V dropped 4 bases and J dropped 2 bases, with 11 bases sitting between them. Germline CDR1 and CDR2: SGHRS and YFSETQ. The CDR3 has 14 amino acids. The CDR3 reads CASSAPSPTDTQYF. The CDR3 DNA sequence: TGCGCCAGCAGCGCGCCGAGTCCCACAGATACGCAGTATTTT.

There are many counts of this clonotype. The chain is built from TRBV12-5 and TRBJ1-5; TRBD1 is a possible D gene (5 bases). The V gene's germline CDR1 is LGHNT and CDR2 FRNRAP. CDR3 length: 17 amino acids. V lost 0 bases, J lost 1 base, and 13 bases lay in between. The CDR3 region has the DNA TGTGCTAGTGGTTTGGTCCAAGGCCAGGGAAGCAATCAGCCCCAGCATTTT. It codes for CASGLVQGQGSNQPQHF.

This clonotype was seen repeatedly, ten times or more. The genes are TRBV18 and TRBJ1-1; no reliable D call. CDR1 is KGHSH and CDR2 is LQKENI in the germline V gene. V lost 6 bases to trimming and J lost 5 bases, with 13 bases between them. The CDR3 runs 13 residues. CDR3 sequence: CASSDQRRTEAFF. The CDR3 nucleotides are TGTGCCAGCTCTGACCAGAGGAGAACTGAAGCTTTCTTT.

On this clonotype: A much larger clone lies one base from this, so it may be a read error. The J gene is TRBJ2-1, the V gene TRBV7-9, with D unclear. CDR1 and CDR2 from the germline V gene are SEHNR and FQNEAQ (reference sequence). CDR3 length: 11 residues. CDR3 in amino acids: CANSPAHEQFF. DNA for the CDR3: TGTGCCAACAGCCCTGCCCATGAGCAGTTCTTC. Full variable domain (rest looked up from reference TRBV7-9 and TRBJ2-1): DTGVSQNPRHKITKRGQNVTFRCDPISEHNRLYWYRQTLGQGPEFLTYFQNEAQLEKSRLLSDRFSAERPKGSFSTLEIQRTEQGDSAMYLCANSPAHEQFFGPGTRLTVL.

This clonotype was detected only a few times. The chain carries TRBV23-1 and TRBJ2-4; D possibly uses TRBD1 or TRBD2 (5 bases each). TRBV23-1 is an ORF for which the function is uncertain. This CDR3 spans 15 amino acids. The V and J ends lost 4 bases and 0 bases respectively, with 10 bases between them. The CDR3 here is CASSPRGEAKNIQYF. CDR3 coding DNA: TGCGCCAGCAGTCCCAGAGGGGAAGCCAAAAACATTCAGTACTTC.

This clonotype was detected ten times or more. The rearrangement uses TRBV18 and TRBJ2-3; 11 bases fit TRBD2. Looked up from germline, CDR1 is KGHSH and CDR2 is LQKENI. The trim removed 1 base at V and 0 bases at J, leaving 6 bases unmatched. The CDR3 runs 18 residues. CDR3 nucleotide sequence: TGTGCCAGCTCACCACTGGCTAGCGGGGGGCCTAGCACAGATACGCAGTATTTT. It translates to CASSPLASGGPSTDTQYF.

This clonotype was recorded many times. This chain links TRBV5-1 with TRBJ2-2; 8 nucleotides align to TRBD1. This CDR3 has 16 amino acids. From germline, CDR1 is SGHRS and CDR2 YFSETQ. V trimming: 4 bases; J trimming: 4 bases; junction bases outside the gene matches: 9. The CDR3: CASSRQGSEGTGELFF. CDR3 DNA: TGCGCCAGCAGCCGACAGGGGAGTGAAGGCACCGGGGAGCTGTTTTTT.

This clonotype was seen many times. This chain connects TRBV20-1 to TRBJ2-5, with TRBD2 matching 7 bases. Per germline, CDR1 DFQATT and CDR2 SNEGSKA (reference sequence). This CDR3 has 12 residues. V lost 2 bases, J lost 5 bases, and 2 bases stayed unmatched. CDR3 protein: CSARLAAETQYF. CDR3 DNA: TGCAGTGCTAGACTAGCGGCGGAGACCCAGTACTTC.

This sequence joins TRBV7-9 and TRBJ2-2; unclear D gene. Germline-derived CDR1 and CDR2 are SEHNR and FQNEAQ (reference sequence). The CDR3 has 13 residues. V was cut by 4 bases and J by 4 bases, with 7 bases left in between. Written as DNA, the CDR3 is TGTGCCAGCAGCTCTCCGGGCACCGGGGAGCTGTTTTTT. Translating gives CASSSPGTGELFF.

Many counts were recorded for this clonotype. This chain joins TRBV5-1 and TRBJ1-1; D ambiguous. CDR1 is SGHRS, CDR2 YFSETQ, per germline. This CDR3 is 11 amino acids long. Trimming cost V 4 bases and J 2 bases, with 3 bases left between them. CDR3 sequence (DNA): TGCGCCAGCAGCGGAAACACTGAAGCTTTCTTT. Amino acid sequence: CASSGNTEAFF.

As concerns this clonotype: This may stem from a read error, because a much larger clone lies one nucleotide away. The rearrangement links TRBV5-6 to TRBJ2-6; no firm D call. Germline CDR1 reads SGHDT; CDR2 reads YYEEEE. The CDR3 totals 16 residues. CDR3 protein: CVSSPLASSGANVLTF. The CDR3 nucleotides are TGTGTCAGCAGCCCCCTGGCTAGCTCTGGGGCCAACGTCCTGACTTTC.

This clonotype was observed many times. CDR3 amino acids: CASSPWRGRTEAFF. CDR3 DNA sequence: TGTGCCAGCTCACCCTGGCGGGGTCGCACTGAAGCTTTCTTT. The rearrangement links TRBV18 to TRBJ1-1, with D unclear. Germline V gene data show CDR1 as KGHSH and CDR2 as LQKENI. The CDR3 sequence is 14 residues long. The V end was cut by 3 bases, the J end by 4 bases, with 12 bases between.

Ten or more counts support this clonotype. The CDR3 sequence: CASSHLGRNNEQFF. The CDR3 coding sequence is TGTGCCAGCAGCCACTTGGGACGGAACAATGAGCAGTTCTTC. The J gene is TRBJ2-1, the V gene TRBV14; D is perhaps TRBD1 or TRBD2 (5 bases each). V lost 3 bases and J 5 bases, leaving 11 bases between the germline ends. Per the germline V gene, CDR1 is SGHDN and CDR2 is FVKESK. This CDR3 has 14 residues.

This clonotype was seen ten or more times. The V gene is TRBV20-1, the J gene TRBJ2-5, with 7 bases that match TRBD1. V dropped 3 bases and J dropped 3; count of bases not matched to a gene: 10. This CDR3 contains 15 residues. Germline loops: CDR1 DFQATT, CDR2 SNEGSKA (reference sequence). The CDR3, as DNA: TGCAGTGCTAGCACAGGGGCACTAGTAAAAGAGACCCAGTACTTC. It specifies CSASTGALVKETQYF.

This clonotype was seen only a few times. The chain has TRBV3-1 and TRBJ2-6, with 7 bases lining up with TRBD2. CDR3 size: 18 residues. V lost 3 bases and J lost 0; bases outside the gene matches: 8. The germline gives CDR1 LGHDT, CDR2 YNNKEL (reference sequence). CDR3: CASSQSAGQVSGANVLTF. DNA of the CDR3: TGTGCCAGCAGCCAGTCAGCGGGGCAGGTCTCTGGGGCCAACGTCCTGACTTTC.

This clonotype appeared once. Compared with germline, one end of the junction differs, possibly owing to a read error. This chain links TRBV5-5 with TRBJ2-2, with 8 bases fitting TRBD2. The CDR3 totals 15 residues. Germline V gives CDR1 SGHKS, CDR2 YYEKEE (reference sequence). CDR3 protein: CASSFGAGATGDLFF. The DNA for the CDR3 is TGTGCCAGCAGCTTTGGAGCGGGAGCTACCGGGGATCTGTTTTTT.

The chain uses TRBV11-2 and TRBJ2-7; the D gene could be TRBD1 or TRBD2 (5 bases each). With 1 base removed from V and 4 bases from J, the gap between germline ends came to 8 bases. The CDR3 consists of 13 residues. The V gene's germline CDR1 is SGHAT and CDR2 FQNNGV. CDR3 residues: CASSLVREYEQYF. As DNA, the CDR3 is TGTGCCAGCAGCTTAGTCAGGGAGTACGAGCAGTACTTC.

This clonotype has at least ten counts. This chain links TRBV20-1 with TRBJ1-1; possibly TRBD1 for D (6 bases). V was clipped by 1 base and J by 2 bases, with 17 bases between them. This CDR3 spans 16 amino acids. Germline V gives CDR1 DFQATT, CDR2 SNEGSKA (reference sequence). The CDR3 loop is CSARVRGSGANTEAFF. The CDR3 DNA reads as TGCAGTGCTAGAGTCAGAGGATCGGGGGCAAACACTGAAGCTTTCTTT.

This sequence joins TRBV19 and TRBJ1-5, with no clear D. CDR1 is LNHDA and CDR2 is SQIVND in the germline V gene (reference sequence). The CDR3 covers 13 residues. Trimming removed 6 bases at V and 4 bases at J, with 10 bases between. The CDR3 DNA reads TGTGCCAGTAGGGAACGGGAGAATCAGCCCCAGCATTTT. Amino acid sequence: CASRERENQPQHF. The full variable domain, with the rest looked up from reference TRBV19 and TRBJ1-5, is DGGITQSPKYLFRKEGQNVTLSCEQNLNHDAMYWYRQDPGQGLRLIYYSQIVNDFQKGDIAEGYSVSREKKESFPLTVTSAQKNPTAFYLCASRERENQPQHFGDGTRLSIL.

This sequence joins TRBV19 and TRBJ1-2; D call uncertain. Per germline, CDR1 LNHDA and CDR2 SQIVND (reference sequence). Trimming left V 5 bases short and J 5 bases short, with 15 bases between. The CDR3 runs 14 residues. CDR3 loop: CASSPEGSTYGYTF. CDR3 coding DNA: TGTGCCAGTAGTCCCGAAGGGTCAACTTATGGCTACACCTTC.

This clonotype was counted only a few times. This chain joins TRBV5-6 and TRBJ2-3; TRBD1 is a possible D gene (6 bases). CDR1 is SGHDT, CDR2 YYEEEE, per germline. The CDR3 runs to 17 residues. V was clipped by 0 bases and J by 5 bases, with 19 bases between them. The CDR3 loop is CASSLELGAPWEDTQYF. The CDR3 DNA sequence: TGTGCCAGCAGCTTGGAGTTGGGGGCCCCATGGGAAGATACGCAGTATTTT.

A note on this clonotype: A clone one base away is much larger, so this may be a read error. The genes are TRBV11-2 and TRBJ1-1; D call uncertain. The CDR3 has 13 amino acids. V was cut by 4 bases and J by 7 bases, with 13 bases left in between. Germline V gene lookup returns CDR1 SGHAT and CDR2 FQNNGV. The CDR3 DNA follows: TGTGCCAGCAGCTCAGGAGCGGGCGGTGAAGCTTTCTTT. This codes for CASSSGAGGEAFF.

This rearrangement joins TRBV18 to TRBJ2-5; D gene uncertain. The ends were cut back, 2 bases at V and 0 bases at J, with 4 bases in the middle. This CDR3 region has 13 residues. Germline loops: CDR1 KGHSH, CDR2 LQKENI. CDR3 sequence (DNA): TGTGCCAGCTCACCAACGTACCAAGAGACCCAGTACTTC. This translates into CASSPTYQETQYF.

This clonotype was found many times. The V call is TRBV5-1, the J call TRBJ1-6; D possibly corresponds to TRBD1 (5 bases). The V and J ends lost 4 bases and 8 bases respectively, with 16 bases between them. Germline V lookup: CDR1 SGHRS, CDR2 YFSETQ. This CDR3 has 15 residues. The CDR3 sequence: CASSPWRGQDSPLHF. The CDR3 nucleotides read TGCGCCAGCAGCCCTTGGCGGGGCCAGGATTCACCCCTCCACTTT.

This clonotype was counted ten times or more. This chain joins TRBV5-1 and TRBJ1-4; no clear D gene. V shed 4 bases and J shed 0 bases, with 7 bases lying between them. The length of the CDR3 is 14 residues. Germline CDR1 and CDR2: SGHRS and YFSETQ. The CDR3 sequence is CASSAGTTNEKLFF. The CDR3, as DNA: TGCGCCAGCAGCGCCGGAACAACTAATGAAAAACTGTTTTTT.